This entry lists 23 T cell receptor beta chains sequenced from one sample in a study of long-term antiretroviral therapy in people with HIV. An immunoSEQ assay, version v3.0, was performed at survey level. TCRdb's table, derived via immunoSEQ multiplex PCR, lists solely in-frame clones and lacks some. Here the sample spans 26,000 or so clones, roughly 86% being singletons. Sequenced here: unsorted PBMCs, sampled 1.9 years after starting antiretroviral therapy. The receptor set was obtained from a woman aged 25-40 years with HIV.

J is TRBJ2-1 and V is TRBV7-9; 7 positions agree with TRBD2. The CDR3 extends over 15 amino acids. Germline V gene data show CDR1 as SEHNR and CDR2 as FQNEAQ (reference sequence). V was pared by 5 bases and J by 5 bases, with 9 bases of the junction left unmatched. DNA of the CDR3: TGTGCCAGCAGCCTCGGGAGCGGGGAAAACAATGAGCAGTTCTTC. This translates into CASSLGSGENNEQFF.

The chain carries TRBV4-2 and TRBJ2-1; 11 bases align to TRBD2. The CDR3 length is 15 residues. Germline V gene lookup returns CDR1 LGHNA and CDR2 YNFKEQ. J gave up 9 bases and V 3 bases, and 7 bases lay outside the gene matches. CDR3 residues: CASSQSSGGFGEQFF. In DNA, the CDR3 is TGTGCCAGCAGCCAGTCTAGCGGGGGGTTTGGTGAGCAGTTCTTC.

The rearrangement links TRBV30 to TRBJ2-1, with D tentatively TRBD2 (6 bases). Trimming removed 1 base at V and 3 bases at J, with 10 bases between. This CDR3 contains 14 residues. CDR1 and CDR2 (germline): GTSNPN, SVGIG (reference sequence). The CDR3 DNA sequence: TGTGCCTGGAGTGCCCTAGCGCTCTACAATGAGCAGTTCTTC. It encodes CAWSALALYNEQFF.

The CDR3 spells CASSSTGREQFF. CDR3 bases: TGTGCCAGCAGCTCCACAGGGAGGGAGCAGTTCTTC. The chain recombines TRBV7-2 with TRBJ2-1; D may be TRBD1 or TRBD2 (6 bases each). Germline CDR1 reads SGHTA; CDR2 reads FQGNSA. This CDR3 has 12 amino acids. V dropped 4 bases and J dropped 10 bases, with 11 bases sitting between them.

The rearrangement joins TRBV18 to TRBJ2-1; a possible D gene is TRBD2 (5 bases). Germline values: CDR1 KGHSH, CDR2 LQKENI. The V end was cut by 3 bases, the J end by 6 bases, with 18 bases between. This CDR3 is 16 amino acids long. Here the CDR3 reads CASSPFGGLRSNEQFF. CDR3 DNA sequence: TGTGCCAGCTCACCCTTTGGCGGGCTGCGGAGCAATGAGCAGTTCTTC.

The rearrangement links TRBV19 to TRBJ1-5, with 9 bases matching TRBD1. The germline V gene has CDR1 LNHDA and CDR2 SQIVND (reference sequence). CDR3 length: 15 residues. Trimming at V came to 5 bases and at J to 9 bases, leaving 11 bases not matched to a gene. The DNA of the CDR3 is TGTGCCAGTAGTCCTTTACAGGGGGCGGTTTCGCCCCAGCATTTT. As protein: CASSPLQGAVSPQHF.

This chain links TRBV5-1 with TRBJ1-1, with a weak D call TRBD1 (5 bases). Trimming cost V 1 base and J 0 bases, with 16 bases left between them. This CDR3 spans 17 amino acids. CDR1 is SGHRS, CDR2 YFSETQ, per germline. The CDR3 loop reads CASSLRKGNPMNTEAFF. CDR3 sequence (DNA): TGCGCCAGCAGCTTGAGGAAGGGGAACCCAATGAACACTGAAGCTTTCTTT.

The chain employs TRBV5-6 and TRBJ2-3; 8 bases match TRBD1. V trimming: 3 bases; J trimming: 2 bases; junction bases outside the gene matches: 8. The CDR3 extends over 16 amino acids. Germline V gene data show CDR1 as SGHDT and CDR2 as YYEEEE. CDR3 DNA: TGTGCCAGCAGCTACCGTACAGGGGGTCCCACAGATACGCAGTATTTT. Protein sequence: CASSYRTGGPTDTQYF.

CDR3 region: CASSLEDSTAYEQYF. CDR3 DNA sequence: TGTGCCAGCAGCCTCGAGGACTCAACCGCCTACGAGCAGTACTTC. The rearrangement uses TRBV9 and TRBJ2-7; a possible D gene is TRBD2 (5 bases). CDR1 is SGDLS, CDR2 YYNGEE, per germline. Between the trimmed V and J ends, which lost 4 bases and 2 bases, there was a span of 16 bases. The CDR3 loop spans 15 amino acids.

This sequence joins TRBV7-3 and TRBJ1-1, with a possible D match to TRBD1 (5 bases). Looked up from germline, CDR1 is SGHTA and CDR2 is FQGTGA. Trimming cost V 6 bases and J 0 bases, with 17 bases left between them. This CDR3 has 16 amino acids. Here the CDR3 DNA reads TGTGCCAGCAGGAGATCCGTCGGGGGACTGAACACTGAAGCTTTCTTT. Protein: CASRRSVGGLNTEAFF.

This clone has only one observation. This rearrangement joins TRBV18 to TRBJ2-3, with D hard to call. V lost 3 bases to trimming and J lost 2 bases, with 12 bases between them. The CDR3 loop spans 15 amino acids. The germline V gene encodes CDR1 KGHSH and CDR2 LQKENI. Here the CDR3 reads CASSPKGSITDTQYF. The DNA for the CDR3 is TGTGCCAGCTCACCCAAAGGGTCCATCACAGATACGCAGTATTTT.

The DNA of the CDR3 is TGTGCCAGCAGCCAAGCCCAGGGAGCTCAGCCCCAGCATTTT. The encoded protein is CASSQAQGAQPQHF. V usage is TRBV4-2 and J usage is TRBJ1-5, with a tentative D call TRBD1 (5 bases). Per germline, CDR1 LGHNA and CDR2 YNFKEQ. V was cut by 1 base and J by 6 bases, with 10 bases left in between. The CDR3 covers 14 residues.

The chain uses TRBV7-9 and TRBJ2-3; D is ambiguous. The CDR3 sequence is 11 residues long. Trimming pared 5 bases from V and 4 bases from J, leaving 4 bases between. Germline V gene sequence: CDR1 SEHNR, CDR2 FQNEAQ (reference sequence). The CDR3 DNA is TGTGCCAGCAGCCGAGCAGATACGCAGTATTTT. This encodes CASSRADTQYF.

The rearrangement joins TRBV6-5 to TRBJ1-1; 8 bases map to TRBD1. Trimming at V came to 2 bases and at J to 7 bases, leaving 3 bases not matched to a gene. Germline CDR1 is MNHEY and CDR2 is SVGAGI. This CDR3 contains 13 residues. Here the CDR3 reads CASSYRTGREAFF. The DNA of the CDR3 is TGTGCCAGCAGTTACAGGACAGGGCGTGAAGCTTTCTTT.

This clone was recorded only once. The chain uses TRBV19 and TRBJ1-3, with D unresolved. Germline assignment: CDR1 LNHDA and CDR2 SQIVND (reference sequence). Deletions cut 3 bases from V and 0 bases from J, with 12 bases between. The length of the CDR3 is 16 residues. For the CDR3, the DNA is TGTGCCAGTAGTATCTCCCCCGCTATCTCTGGAAACACCATATATTTT. As protein: CASSISPAISGNTIYF.

The CDR3 nucleotides read TGTGCCAGCAGCTGGGGGAGGACAGGGGATGGCTACACCTTC. Translating gives CASSWGRTGDGYTF. J is TRBJ1-2 and V is TRBV5-6; 9 nucleotides line up with TRBD1. This CDR3 has 14 amino acids. The ends lost 3 bases at V and 6 bases at J; junction bases unmatched: 6. Per germline, CDR1 SGHDT and CDR2 YYEEEE.

V gene TRBV6-1 combines with J gene TRBJ2-1; tentative D call: TRBD2 (5 bases). This CDR3 is built from 17 residues. The germline V gene encodes CDR1 MNHNS and CDR2 SASEGT. The V end was cut by 4 bases, the J end by 3 bases, with 19 bases between. The CDR3 spells CASSAANEKEVYNEQFF. The CDR3 nucleotides read TGTGCCAGCAGTGCCGCGAACGAAAAGGAGGTCTACAATGAGCAGTTCTTC.

The chain employs TRBV6-1 and TRBJ2-7, with 14 positions matching TRBD2. J lost 7 bases, V lost 0 bases, and 11 bases had no gene match. CDR3 size: 18 residues. Germline CDR1 reads MNHNS; CDR2 reads SASEGT. The CDR3 region is CASSEAGWGLAGEQEQYV. CDR3 coding DNA: TGTGCCAGCAGTGAAGCGGGATGGGGACTAGCGGGGGAACAAGAGCAGTACGTC.

The chain combines TRBV30 with TRBJ2-3, with D possibly matching TRBD1 (6 bases). Germline lookup yields CDR1 GTSNPN and CDR2 SVGIG (reference sequence). V was shortened by 8 bases and J by 6 bases, with 9 bases between the two germline ends. The CDR3 is 10 residues long. The CDR3 DNA sequence: TGTGCCGGGGGCGCGGATACGCAGTATTTT. Translating it yields CAGGADTQYF. Together with reference TRBV30 and TRBJ2-3, the CDR3 gives the full variable domain: SQTIHQWPATLVQPVGSPLSLECTVEGTSNPNLYWYRQAAGRGLQLLFYSVGIGQISSEVPQNLSASRPQDRQFILSSKKLLLSDSGFYLCAGGADTQYFGPGTRLTVL.

The CDR3 sequence: CSVWGPQVFTEAFF. The CDR3 bases are TGCAGCGTGTGGGGGCCGCAGGTGTTCACTGAAGCTTTCTTT. The V and J genes are TRBV29-1 and TRBJ1-1; weak D call: TRBD1 (6 bases). V lost 6 bases, J lost 4 bases, and 18 bases lay in between. Germline assignment: CDR1 SQVTM and CDR2 ANQGSEA. This CDR3 comprises 14 residues.

The count of this clone is one. The chain links TRBV6-5 to TRBJ1-5, with D possibly being TRBD1 (5 bases). Germline V gene sequence: CDR1 MNHEY, CDR2 SVGAGI. V was clipped by 2 bases and J by 3 bases, with 5 bases between them. This CDR3 has 13 residues. In DNA, the CDR3 is TGTGCCAGCAGTTACGGGGCCAATCAGCCCCAGCATTTT. Encoded protein: CASSYGANQPQHF.

The V gene is TRBV5-5, the J gene TRBJ1-2; 8 bases are a match to TRBD1. CDR1 is SGHKS, CDR2 YYEKEE, per germline (reference sequence). With V trimmed by 0 bases and J by 0 bases, 1 base remained unmatched. This CDR3 has 15 residues. CDR3 protein: CASSLVRGPNYGYTF. In DNA, the CDR3 is TGTGCCAGCAGCTTGGTCAGGGGGCCTAACTATGGCTACACCTTC.

This chain links TRBV29-1 with TRBJ2-5, with D unresolved. The DNA end is more similar to TRBJ2-7, so the J call may be wrong. The germline V gene encodes CDR1 SQVTM and CDR2 ANQGSEA. The CDR3 consists of 11 residues. CDR3 protein: CSVAGNYEQYF. CDR3 bases: TGCAGCGTTGCCGGAAACTACGAGCAGTACTTC.